The 28 T cell receptor beta chains given below trace back to one sample, sequenced in a study of cytomegalovirus exposure and HLA in healthy donors. Primers included in the PCR were 60 Vbeta and 13 Jbeta primers. Assay: immunoSEQ multiplex PCR; the TCRdb copy retains only in-frame clones and omits some. This repertoire shows some 140,000 clones, around four fifths found once; its top ten account for under 1.5%. The sample taken for sequencing was PBMCs. The receptors derive from a male donor in good health and CMV-seropositive.

This chain joins TRBV5-4 and TRBJ2-1; 7 bases align to TRBD1. This CDR3 is built from 14 residues. The junction had 4 bases not matched to a gene; V was cut back by 4 bases and J by 3 bases. In germline, CDR1 is SGHNT, CDR2 YYREEE (reference sequence). The CDR3 protein is CASSAWDSYNEQFF. CDR3 nucleotides: TGTGCCAGCAGCGCCTGGGACAGCTACAATGAGCAGTTCTTC.

The chain links TRBV7-9 to TRBJ1-1; 10 bases are shared with TRBD1. Germline trimming cut 1 base from V and 0 bases from J; bases unmatched to any gene: 8. The CDR3 spans 18 residues. Germline assignment: CDR1 SEHNR and CDR2 FQNEAQ (reference sequence). CDR3: CASSLEGPGQGLNTEAFF. The CDR3 DNA follows: TGTGCCAGCAGCTTAGAGGGACCGGGACAGGGGTTGAACACTGAAGCTTTCTTT. Full variable domain (outside the CDR3, taken from reference TRBV7-9 and TRBJ1-1): DTGVSQNPRHKITKRGQNVTFRCDPISEHNRLYWYRQTLGQGPEFLTYFQNEAQLEKSRLLSDRFSAERPKGSFSTLEIQRTEQGDSAMYLCASSLEGPGQGLNTEAFFGQGTRLTVV.

This clone was seen only a few times. The chain combines TRBV5-5 with TRBJ2-3; 14 nucleotides agree with TRBD2. The germline gives CDR1 SGHKS, CDR2 YYEKEE (reference sequence). This CDR3 has 16 amino acids. V lost 4 bases and J lost 3; bases outside the gene matches: 4. The CDR3 sequence: CASSTTSGGGTDTQYF. CDR3 sequence (DNA): TGTGCCAGCAGCACGACTAGCGGGGGGGGAACAGATACGCAGTATTTT.

The chain joins TRBV5-1 to TRBJ1-2; D is perhaps TRBD1 (5 bases). CDR3 length equals 15 residues. V was cut by 0 bases and J by 3 bases, with 12 bases left in between. CDR1 SGHRS and CDR2 YFSETQ come from the germline V gene. CDR3 amino acids: CASSLDSGGYYGYTF. DNA for the CDR3: TGCGCCAGCAGCTTGGATTCTGGGGGGTACTATGGCTACACCTTC.

The chain employs TRBV2 and TRBJ2-7, with TRBD1 matching 10 bases. The J segment lost 3 bases and the V segment lost 11 bases, leaving 4 bases of the junction unmatched. Germline-derived CDR1 and CDR2 are SNHLY and FYNNEI. The CDR3 is made up of 12 amino acids. The CDR3 DNA reads TGTGCCGGACGGGACAGGGGCTACGAGCAGTACTTC. As protein: CAGRDRGYEQYF.

The chain recombines TRBV5-1 with TRBJ2-3; TRBD1 matches at 7 bases. The germline V gene has CDR1 SGHRS and CDR2 YFSETQ. The CDR3 has 13 amino acids. J gave up 0 bases and V 5 bases, and 0 bases lay outside the gene matches. The CDR3 sequence: CASRQGSTDTQYF. CDR3 sequence (DNA): TGCGCCAGCAGACAGGGGAGCACAGATACGCAGTATTTT.

J is TRBJ1-1 and V is TRBV5-4; no clear D. Trimming cost V 2 bases and J 0 bases, with 8 bases left between them. Germline CDR1 reads SGHNT; CDR2 reads YYREEE (reference sequence). This CDR3 contains 14 residues. The chain's CDR3 is CASSLDYMNTEAFF. For the CDR3, the DNA is TGTGCCAGCAGCTTAGACTACATGAACACTGAAGCTTTCTTT.

V gene TRBV27 combines with J gene TRBJ1-1; D gene ambiguous. The CDR3 contains 14 residues. Germline CDR1 is MNHEY and CDR2 is SMNVEV (reference sequence). Trimming shortened V by 3 bases and J by 0 bases, and 8 bases separated the two germline ends. CDR3 coding DNA: TGTGCCAGCAGTTTGAACAGTTTGAACACTGAAGCTTTCTTT. Encoded protein: CASSLNSLNTEAFF.

This clone was counted a few times. V is TRBV6-1 and J is TRBJ1-2; TRBD1 might be the D (6 bases). Trimming took off 4 bases at V and 3 bases at J, with 15 bases between the two ends. The CDR3 covers 15 residues. The germline V gene encodes CDR1 MNHNS and CDR2 SASEGT. Here the CDR3 DNA reads TGTGCCAGCAGTGGCTCCGGGACACTAGACTATGGCTACACCTTC. It encodes CASSGSGTLDYGYTF.

This chain joins TRBV10-3 and TRBJ2-1; 8 bases map to TRBD1. From germline, CDR1 is ENHRY and CDR2 SYGVKD. V dropped 8 bases and J dropped 5; count of bases not matched to a gene: 2. The CDR3 has 12 amino acids. In DNA form, the CDR3 reads TGTGCCATCGGGGGACAGGACAATGAGCAGTTCTTC. It encodes CAIGGQDNEQFF.

This clone was counted only a few times. The chain links TRBV28 to TRBJ2-1, with 13 positions matching TRBD2. V trimming: 4 bases; J trimming: 7 bases; junction bases outside the gene matches: 4. CDR1 is MDHEN and CDR2 is SYDVKM in the germline V gene. The CDR3 has 15 residues. The CDR3 sequence is CASSSGLAGANEQFF. CDR3 DNA sequence: TGTGCCAGCAGTTCCGGACTAGCGGGAGCGAATGAGCAGTTCTTC.

CDR3 bases: TGTGCCAGCAGCTTAGCCTACGCGGGAGTATCCTACAATGAGCAGTTCTTC. It codes for CASSLAYAGVSYNEQFF. The chain links TRBV13 to TRBJ2-1, with 7 bases that match TRBD2. Germline values: CDR1 PRHDT, CDR2 FYEKMQ (reference sequence). V lost 1 base to trimming and J lost 1 base; unmatched junction nucleotides: 7. There are 17 residues in the CDR3.

This clone came up a few times. J is TRBJ2-7 and V is TRBV2; tentatively, D is TRBD2 (6 bases). The CDR3 length is 17 residues. V gave up 0 bases and J gave up 3 bases, with 18 bases separating them. Per germline, CDR1 SNHLY and CDR2 FYNNEI. In nucleotides, the CDR3 is TGTGCCAGCAGTGAAGCGAATCCGGGAGTTAGCTTCTACGAGCAGTACTTC. Translating it yields CASSEANPGVSFYEQYF.

V is TRBV7-8 and J is TRBJ1-5; weak D call: TRBD1 (6 bases). This CDR3 comprises 15 residues. Trimming took off 5 bases at V and 4 bases at J, with 15 bases between the two ends. CDR1 and CDR2 (germline): SGHVS, FQNEAQ. DNA of the CDR3: TGTGCCAGCAGCACGCCCGGGACATGGAATCAGCCCCAGCATTTT. It specifies CASSTPGTWNQPQHF. Full variable domain (outside the CDR3, taken from reference TRBV7-8 and TRBJ1-5): GAGVSQSPRYKVAKRGQDVALRCDPISGHVSLFWYQQALGQGPEFLTYFQNEAQLDKSGLPSDRFFAERPEGSVSTLKIQRTQQEDSAVYLCASSTPGTWNQPQHFGDGTRLSIL.

The chain has TRBV7-9 and TRBJ2-7; 8 positions agree with TRBD2. The CDR3 loop spans 14 amino acids. Germline V lookup: CDR1 SEHNR, CDR2 FQNEAQ (reference sequence). Trimming took 1 base from V and 4 from J; bases not matched to a gene: 3. This CDR3 is CASSLVAGIYEQYF. CDR3 DNA: TGTGCCAGCAGCTTAGTAGCGGGGATATACGAGCAGTACTTC.

This chain connects TRBV19 to TRBJ2-1, with D perhaps TRBD2 (6 bases). The CDR3 spans 15 residues. V was trimmed by 5 bases and J by 6 bases, leaving 17 bases between them. Germline lookup yields CDR1 LNHDA and CDR2 SQIVND (reference sequence). CDR3: CASSVTGTPFNEQFF. CDR3 in DNA: TGTGCCAGTAGTGTTACCGGGACTCCTTTCAATGAGCAGTTCTTC.

The rearrangement joins TRBV18 to TRBJ2-7, with 7 bases fitting TRBD1. The J segment lost 0 bases and the V segment lost 3 bases, leaving 11 bases of the junction unmatched. The CDR3 contains 17 residues. Germline loops: CDR1 KGHSH, CDR2 LQKENI. The CDR3: CASSPYRTGLSSYEQYF. The CDR3 DNA reads as TGTGCCAGCTCACCCTACCGGACAGGTCTCTCCTCCTACGAGCAGTACTTC.

This chain joins TRBV2 and TRBJ2-1; 9 bases agree with TRBD2. The ends lost 5 bases at V and 5 bases at J; junction bases unmatched: 7. Germline CDR1 SNHLY, CDR2 FYNNEI. The CDR3 covers 15 residues. The CDR3 DNA sequence: TGTGCCAGCAGTCGTATAGCGGGAGCGGACAATGAGCAGTTCTTC. Translating it yields CASSRIAGADNEQFF.

This clone has only a few counts. The chain combines TRBV19 with TRBJ2-2, with 12 bases lining up with TRBD1. V trimming: 6 bases; J trimming: 5 bases; junction bases outside the gene matches: 4. Germline values: CDR1 LNHDA, CDR2 SQIVND (reference sequence). There are 15 residues in the CDR3. CDR3 bases: TGTGCCAGTAGGGGACAGGGGGCGAGTACCGGGGAGCTGTTTTTT. Encoded protein: CASRGQGASTGELFF.

The rearrangement links TRBV7-9 to TRBJ1-1; D may be TRBD1 (5 bases). CDR3 length: 14 amino acids. V was shortened by 3 bases and J by 4 bases, with 12 bases between the two germline ends. The germline V gene encodes CDR1 SEHNR and CDR2 FQNEAQ (reference sequence). CDR3 DNA sequence: TGTGCCAGCAGCTTCCTTGGGGGGGGCACTGAAGCTTTCTTT. Translated: CASSFLGGGTEAFF.

This clone showed up just once. The chain employs TRBV11-3 and TRBJ2-1, with D possibly matching TRBD2 (6 bases). Trimming removed 0 bases at V and 4 bases at J, with 7 bases between. The CDR3 sequence is 14 residues long. Germline V gives CDR1 SGHNT, CDR2 YENEEA. The CDR3 sequence: CASSLDSGYNEQFF. The CDR3 DNA reads as TGTGCCAGCAGCTTAGATAGCGGATACAATGAGCAGTTCTTC.

The V and J genes are TRBV11-2 and TRBJ2-7; 8 positions agree with TRBD1. Germline-derived CDR1 and CDR2 are SGHAT and FQNNGV. The CDR3 length is 16 residues. V lost 0 bases, J lost 4 bases, and 8 bases stayed unmatched. The CDR3 nucleotides are TGTGCCAGCAGCTTAGATCCCTCAGGGGGCTTGTACGAGCAGTACTTC. Translated: CASSLDPSGGLYEQYF.

This clone has only a few counts. The rearrangement joins TRBV5-4 to TRBJ1-1; D is perhaps TRBD1 (5 bases). The CDR3 length is 13 residues. Germline V gene data show CDR1 as SGHNT and CDR2 as YYREEE (reference sequence). Trimming took 4 bases from V and 1 from J, leaving 8 bases between them. Here the CDR3 reads CASSVDRNTEAFF. In DNA form, the CDR3 reads TGTGCCAGCAGCGTCGACAGGAACACTGAAGCTTTCTTT.

J is TRBJ2-7 and V is TRBV6-6, with 7 bases lining up with TRBD2. V gave up 10 bases and J gave up 7 bases; unmatched junction bases: 4. This CDR3 contains 10 residues. Per germline, CDR1 MNHNY and CDR2 SVGAGI (reference sequence). For the CDR3, the DNA is TGTGCCAAAACCGGGGGGGAGCAGTACTTC. Translation gives CAKTGGEQYF.

The rearrangement joins TRBV7-2 to TRBJ2-2; 10 positions match TRBD1. V trimming: 5 bases; J trimming: 6 bases; junction bases outside the gene matches: 6. This CDR3 region has 15 residues. In germline, CDR1 is SGHTA, CDR2 FQGNSA. The CDR3: CASSQAGTGAGELFF. The CDR3 DNA sequence: TGTGCCAGCAGCCAAGCCGGGACAGGGGCCGGGGAGCTGTTTTTT.

A word on this clone: At one boundary the junction diverges from the germline segment, which might be a read error. V usage is TRBV7-2 and J usage is TRBJ2-7; either TRBD1 or TRBD2 may supply D (6 bases each). Germline lookup yields CDR1 SGHTA and CDR2 FQGNSA. The CDR3 totals 13 residues. This CDR3 reads CASTLQGGYEQYF. CDR3 in DNA: TGTGCCAGCACCTTACAGGGAGGCTACGAGCAGTACTTC.

On this clone itself: At one of its ends the junction is not consistent with the germline gene, which may arise from a read error. The V call is TRBV18, the J call TRBJ1-2; 11 nucleotides match TRBD1. Germline V gene lookup returns CDR1 KGHSH and CDR2 LQKENI. The CDR3 length is 15 residues. CDR3: CASSPGTGGGYGYPF. The DNA for the CDR3 is TGTGCCAGCTCACCAGGGACAGGGGGTGGCTATGGCTACCCCTTC.

This clone was counted a few times. The rearrangement uses TRBV4-1 and TRBJ2-2, with TRBD2 identical over 13 bases. The length of the CDR3 is 16 residues. Trimming removed 1 base from V and 8 bases from J; junction bases left unmatched: 4. Per germline, CDR1 MGHRA and CDR2 YSYEKL. CDR3 bases: TGCGCCAGCAGCCAAGGGGGGACTAGCGGGACTGGGGAGCTGTTTTTT. Residues: CASSQGGTSGTGELFF.